Below are 8 T cell receptor beta chains sequenced from a single sample in a study of T cell changes during pregnancy in multiple sclerosis. Repertoires were generated with immunoSEQ multiplex PCR, while TCRdb's copy carries only in-frame clones and drops some. This sample yields about 40,000 clones, of which 75% to 95% are seen a single time; roughly 0.5% belongs to the top ten. Sequences were derived from CD4+ T cells from peripheral blood mononuclear cells, sampled in the second trimester of pregnancy. These receptors were collected from a female donor in good health, enrolled as a control in a pregnancy study.

V is TRBV7-2 and J is TRBJ1-2; 10 positions agree with TRBD1. The germline V gene has CDR1 SGHTA and CDR2 FQGNSA. This CDR3 region has 14 residues. J lost 7 bases, V lost 5 bases, and 7 bases had no gene match. The CDR3 DNA reads TGTGCCAGCAGCCCCACGGACAGGGGGGGTGGCTACACCTTC. Amino acid sequence: CASSPTDRGGGYTF. Full variable domain (missing parts from reference TRBV7-2 and TRBJ1-2): GAGVSQSPSNKVTEKGKDVELRCDPISGHTALYWYRQSLGQGLEFLIYFQGNSAPDKSGLPSDRFSAERTGGSVSTLTIQRTQQEDSAVYLCASSPTDRGGGYTFGSGTRLTVV.

The chain couples TRBV7-6 to TRBJ2-1; the match to TRBD1 covers 11 bases. From germline, CDR1 is SGHVS and CDR2 FNYEAQ. J lost 4 bases, V lost 6 bases, and 5 bases had no gene match. The CDR3 covers 15 residues. This CDR3 is CASSSGTGGYNEQFF. In nucleotides, the CDR3 is TGTGCCAGCAGTTCCGGGACAGGGGGATACAATGAGCAGTTCTTC.

The chain carries TRBV7-3 and TRBJ2-5, with D possibly matching TRBD2 (6 bases). This CDR3 is 14 amino acids long. In germline, CDR1 is SGHTA, CDR2 FQGTGA. Trimming shortened V by 5 bases and J by 1 base, and 11 bases separated the two germline ends. CDR3 in DNA: TGTGCCAGCAGCACCCAGGGAGGCCAAGAGACCCAGTACTTC. This sequence encodes CASSTQGGQETQYF.

The rearrangement uses TRBV18 and TRBJ2-3, with D perhaps TRBD2 (5 bases). The germline gives CDR1 KGHSH, CDR2 LQKENI. There are 15 residues in the CDR3. Trimming removed 4 bases from V and 1 base from J, with 12 bases in between. In DNA form, the CDR3 reads TGTGCCAGCTCACGCGACGGGCGGGGCACAGATACGCAGTATTTT. Residues: CASSRDGRGTDTQYF.

CDR3 protein: CAWDPDRGTGELFF. The CDR3 DNA reads TGTGCCTGGGACCCGGATCGGGGCACCGGGGAGCTGTTTTTT. This chain uses TRBV30 with TRBJ2-2; TRBD2 is a possible D gene (5 bases). The CDR3 loop spans 14 amino acids. Per germline, CDR1 GTSNPN and CDR2 SVGIG (reference sequence). The germline V and J ends were trimmed by 5 bases and 4 bases, with 14 bases remaining between them.

This chain links TRBV18 with TRBJ2-3; 7 bases fit TRBD2. This CDR3 spans 15 amino acids. V shed 3 bases, J shed 3 bases, and the junction held 6 bases outside the gene matches. Germline lookup yields CDR1 KGHSH and CDR2 LQKENI. CDR3 amino acids: CASSPWSGTTDTQYF. CDR3 DNA: TGTGCCAGCTCACCGTGGAGCGGGACGACAGATACGCAGTATTTT.

This rearrangement joins TRBV29-1 to TRBJ1-1; D may be TRBD1 (5 bases). CDR1 is SQVTM, CDR2 ANQGSEA, per germline. V lost 3 bases and J lost 1, with 12 bases in between. The CDR3 is made up of 14 amino acids. The CDR3: CSVEAGRGNTEAFF. The CDR3 DNA sequence: TGCAGCGTTGAGGCCGGTAGGGGGAACACTGAAGCTTTCTTT. Full variable domain (outside the CDR3, taken from reference TRBV29-1 and TRBJ1-1): SAVISQKPSRDICQRGTSLTIQCQVDSQVTMMFWYRQQPGQSLTLIATANQGSEATYESGFVIDKFPISRPNLTFSTLTVSNMSPEDSSIYLCSVEAGRGNTEAFFGQGTRLTVV.

The rearrangement uses TRBV6-5 and TRBJ2-7; TRBD1 is a possible D gene (5 bases). Germline CDR1 MNHEY, CDR2 SVGAGI. Between the trimmed V and J ends, which lost 6 bases and 1 base, there was a span of 7 bases. This CDR3 is built from 12 residues. CDR3 sequence: CASRDKSYEQYF. DNA for the CDR3: TGTGCCAGCAGGGACAAATCCTACGAGCAGTACTTC.